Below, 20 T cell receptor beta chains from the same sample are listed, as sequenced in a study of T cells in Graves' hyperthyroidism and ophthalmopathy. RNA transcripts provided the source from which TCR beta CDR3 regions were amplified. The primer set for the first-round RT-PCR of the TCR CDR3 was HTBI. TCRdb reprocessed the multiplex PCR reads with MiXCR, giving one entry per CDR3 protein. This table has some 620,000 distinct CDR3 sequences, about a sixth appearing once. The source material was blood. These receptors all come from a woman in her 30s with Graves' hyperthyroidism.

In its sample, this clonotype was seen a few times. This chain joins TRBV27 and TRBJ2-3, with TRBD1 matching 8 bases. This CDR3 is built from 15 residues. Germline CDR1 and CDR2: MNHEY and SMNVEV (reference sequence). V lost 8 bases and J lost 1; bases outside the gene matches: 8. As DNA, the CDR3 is TGTGCCAGCTCCCGGACAGGGCCCGGCACAGATACGCAGTATTTT. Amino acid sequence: CASSRTGPGTDTQYF.

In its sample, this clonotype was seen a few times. The CDR3 is CSAPNLAGTYEQYF. For the CDR3, the DNA is TGCAGTGCCCCCAACCTAGCGGGTACCTACGAGCAGTACTTC. The chain has TRBV20-1 and TRBJ2-7, with 8 bases that match TRBD2. Trimming at V came to 6 bases and at J to 2 bases, leaving 9 bases not matched to a gene. The CDR3 contains 14 residues. Germline lookup yields CDR1 DFQATT and CDR2 SNEGSKA (reference sequence).

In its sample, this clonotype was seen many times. In DNA form, the CDR3 reads TGTGCCAGCAGTCCCTGGGTGCGAACTGAAGCTTTCTTT. Its protein product is CASSPWVRTEAFF. The chain combines TRBV6-1 with TRBJ1-1; the D is unclear. This CDR3 contains 13 residues. Trimming pared 5 bases from V and 5 bases from J, leaving 12 bases between. The germline V gene encodes CDR1 MNHNS and CDR2 SASEGT.

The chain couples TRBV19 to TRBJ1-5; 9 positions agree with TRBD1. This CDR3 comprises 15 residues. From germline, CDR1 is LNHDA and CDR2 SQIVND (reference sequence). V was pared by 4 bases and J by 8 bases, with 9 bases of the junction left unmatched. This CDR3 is CASSTTGTGSKPQHF. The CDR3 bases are TGTGCCAGTAGTACCACCGGGACAGGGAGTAAGCCCCAGCATTTT.

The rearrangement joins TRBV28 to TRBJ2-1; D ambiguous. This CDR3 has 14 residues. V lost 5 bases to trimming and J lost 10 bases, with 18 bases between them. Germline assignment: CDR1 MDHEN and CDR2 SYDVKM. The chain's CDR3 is CASSPPEPPQEQFF. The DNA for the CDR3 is TGTGCCAGCAGTCCGCCCGAGCCCCCCCAGGAGCAGTTCTTC.

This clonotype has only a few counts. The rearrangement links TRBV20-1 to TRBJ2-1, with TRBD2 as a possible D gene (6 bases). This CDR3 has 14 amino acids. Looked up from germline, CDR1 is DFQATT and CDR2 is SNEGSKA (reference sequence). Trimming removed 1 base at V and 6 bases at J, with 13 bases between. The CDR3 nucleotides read TGCAGTGCTAGAGCTGTAGCGGCGGGCAATGAGCAGTTCTTC. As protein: CSARAVAAGNEQFF.

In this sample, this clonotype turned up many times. DNA for the CDR3: TGTGCCAGCACCAGAGCGGGAGACTCCGAGCAGTACTTC. This sequence encodes CASTRAGDSEQYF. This chain joins TRBV3-1 and TRBJ2-7; 8 bases match TRBD2. Germline V gene data show CDR1 as LGHDT and CDR2 as YNNKEL (reference sequence). This CDR3 is built from 13 residues. The junction had 8 bases not matched to a gene; V was cut back by 7 bases and J by 6 bases.

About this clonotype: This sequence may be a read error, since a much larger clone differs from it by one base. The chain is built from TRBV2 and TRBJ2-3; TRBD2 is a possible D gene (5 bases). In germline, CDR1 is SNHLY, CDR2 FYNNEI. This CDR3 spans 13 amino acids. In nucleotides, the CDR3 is TGTGCCAGCAGTGGAGGGATAGCAGATACGCAGTGTTTT. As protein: CASSGGIADTQCF.

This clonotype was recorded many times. This chain's CDR3 is CASSRMDRGAEAFF. The DNA for the CDR3 is TGCGCCAGCAGCAGAATGGACAGGGGGGCTGAAGCTTTCTTT. The rearrangement uses TRBV5-1 and TRBJ1-1; 10 nucleotides agree with TRBD1. The ends lost 4 bases at V and 6 bases at J; junction bases unmatched: 6. The length of the CDR3 is 14 residues. Germline V gives CDR1 SGHRS, CDR2 YFSETQ.

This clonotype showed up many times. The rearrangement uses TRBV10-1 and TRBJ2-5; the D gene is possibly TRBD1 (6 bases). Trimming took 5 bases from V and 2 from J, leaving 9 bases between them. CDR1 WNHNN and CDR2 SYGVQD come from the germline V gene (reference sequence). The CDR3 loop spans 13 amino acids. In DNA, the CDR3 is TGCGCCAGCAGTACGGACAGACAAGAGACCCAGTACTTC. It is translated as CASSTDRQETQYF.

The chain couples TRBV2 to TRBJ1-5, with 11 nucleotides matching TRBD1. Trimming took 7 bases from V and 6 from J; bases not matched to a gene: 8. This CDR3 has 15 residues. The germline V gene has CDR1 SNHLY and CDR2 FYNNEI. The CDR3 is CASKKTGTGGQPQHF. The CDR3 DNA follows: TGTGCCAGCAAAAAGACCGGGACAGGGGGTCAGCCCCAGCATTTT.

The CDR3 sequence is CASNPTGAYGYTF. The CDR3 nucleotides read TGTGCCAGCAATCCGACAGGGGCCTATGGCTACACCTTC. The chain employs TRBV12-3 or TRBV12-4 and TRBJ1-2, with 8 bases aligning to TRBD1. The CDR3 spans 13 residues. V lost 7 bases, J lost 4 bases, and 5 bases stayed unmatched.

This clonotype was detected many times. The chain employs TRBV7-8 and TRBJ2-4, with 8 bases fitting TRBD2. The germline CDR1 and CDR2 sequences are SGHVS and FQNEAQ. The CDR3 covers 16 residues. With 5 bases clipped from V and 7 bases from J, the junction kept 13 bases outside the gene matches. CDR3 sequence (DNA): TGTGCCAGCAGCCCTCGTAGCGGGACGAACCGGAACATTCAGTACTTC. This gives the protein CASSPRSGTNRNIQYF. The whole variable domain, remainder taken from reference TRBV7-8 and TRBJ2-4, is GAGVSQSPRYKVAKRGQDVALRCDPISGHVSLFWYQQALGQGPEFLTYFQNEAQLDKSGLPSDRFFAERPEGSVSTLKIQRTQQEDSAVYLCASSPRSGTNRNIQYFGAGTRLSVL.

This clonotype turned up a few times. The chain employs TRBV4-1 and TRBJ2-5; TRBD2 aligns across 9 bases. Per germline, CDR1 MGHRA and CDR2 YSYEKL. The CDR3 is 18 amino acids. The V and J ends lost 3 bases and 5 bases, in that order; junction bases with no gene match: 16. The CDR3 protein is CASSQGTSRGSGGETQYF. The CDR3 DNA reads TGCGCCAGCAGCCAGGGGACTAGCCGCGGTTCGGGGGGGGAGACCCAGTACTTC.

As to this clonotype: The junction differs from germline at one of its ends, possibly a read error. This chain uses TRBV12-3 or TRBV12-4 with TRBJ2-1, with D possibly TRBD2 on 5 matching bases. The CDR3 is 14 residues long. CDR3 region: CASNKGGSYNGQFF. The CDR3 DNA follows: TGTGCCAGCAACAAGGGCGGGTCCTACAATGGGCAGTTCTTC.

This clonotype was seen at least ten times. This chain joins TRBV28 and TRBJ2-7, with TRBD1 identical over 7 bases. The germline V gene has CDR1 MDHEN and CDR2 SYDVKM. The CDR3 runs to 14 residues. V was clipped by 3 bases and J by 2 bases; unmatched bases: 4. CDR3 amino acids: CASSLGTVPYEQYF. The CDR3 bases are TGTGCCAGCAGTTTGGGGACAGTCCCCTACGAGCAGTACTTC. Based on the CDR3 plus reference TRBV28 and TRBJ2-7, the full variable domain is DVKVTQSSRYLVKRTGEKVFLECVQDMDHENMFWYRQDPGLGLRLIYFSYDVKMKEKGDIPEGYSVSREKKERFSLILESASTNQTSMYLCASSLGTVPYEQYFGPGTRLTVT.

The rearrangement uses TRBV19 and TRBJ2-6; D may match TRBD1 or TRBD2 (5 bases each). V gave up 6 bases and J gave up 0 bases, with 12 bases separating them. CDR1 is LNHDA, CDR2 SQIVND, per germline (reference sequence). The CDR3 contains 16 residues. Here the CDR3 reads CASSGADTSGANVLTF. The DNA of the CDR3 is TGTGCCAGTAGCGGGGCAGACACCTCTGGGGCCAACGTCCTGACTTTC.

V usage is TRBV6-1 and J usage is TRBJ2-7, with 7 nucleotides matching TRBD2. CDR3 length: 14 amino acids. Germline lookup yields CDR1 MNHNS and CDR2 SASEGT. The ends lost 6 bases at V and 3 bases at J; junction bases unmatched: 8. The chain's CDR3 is CASREWASGYEQYF. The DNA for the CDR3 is TGTGCCAGCAGAGAATGGGCTAGCGGCTACGAGCAGTACTTC.

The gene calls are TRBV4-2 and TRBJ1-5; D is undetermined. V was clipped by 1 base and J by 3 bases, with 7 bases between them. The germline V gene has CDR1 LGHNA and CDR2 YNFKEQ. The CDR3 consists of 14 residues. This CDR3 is CASSQGRNNQPQHF. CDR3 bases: TGTGCCAGCAGCCAAGGGCGGAACAATCAGCCCCAGCATTTT.

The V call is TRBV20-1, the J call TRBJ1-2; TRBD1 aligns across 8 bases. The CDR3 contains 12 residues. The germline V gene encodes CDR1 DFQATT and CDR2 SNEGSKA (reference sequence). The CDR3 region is CRAATGVTGYTF. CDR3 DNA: TGCAGGGCCGCGACAGGGGTGACTGGCTACACCTTC.